The entry below gives a single TCR beta chain sequence along with its context. As yet, its antigen is unknown. The same CDR3 arises from other DNA sequences in this sample as well. TCRdb keeps only in-frame clones here, not all; method: immunoSEQ multiplex PCR. The sample has about a million clones; roughly 70% are singletons. This CDR3 contains 15 residues. Trimming removed 4 bases at V and 1 base at J, with 10 bases between. Germline V gene data show CDR1 as SGHAT and CDR2 as FQNNGV. This sample is drawn from a study of shared clonotypes between healthy human individuals. All donors qualified as healthy HIV-negative adults and had experienced no recent acute infections or vaccinations. Study results and caveats: Only blood underwent sampling, and tissue repertoires likely differ. Lower generation probabilities were found for non-shared clonotypes than for those shared by all four donors.

This rearrangement joins TRBV11-2 to TRBJ2-2, with D possibly matching TRBD2 (6 bases). The material sequenced was memory CD4+ T cells sorted from blood. Documented subset: CD45RA-negative fraction. The receptor comes from a man between 18 and 29 years old in good health. The CDR3 protein is CASSWGVGNTGELFF. The CDR3 DNA is TGTGCCAGCAGCTGGGGGGTTGGGAACACCGGGGAGCTGTTTTTT.